The 21 T cell receptor beta chains listed next were all sequenced from one sample in a study of shared clonotypes between healthy human individuals. The protocol was immunoSEQ multiplex PCR, while the TCRdb copy is restricted to in-frame clones and leaves out a portion. The data hold around 2.5 million clones, with under 95% observed a single time. Material: naive CD4+ T cells from PBMCs. The sample's subset: CD45RA+ positively selected. These receptors were taken from a man aged 18 to 29 in good health. Some clones in this sample may be carry-over from other donors' samples.

The J gene is TRBJ1-2, the V gene TRBV5-6; D perhaps matches TRBD1 (5 bases). Germline loops: CDR1 SGHDT, CDR2 YYEEEE. The CDR3 has 14 amino acids. Between the trimmed V and J ends, which lost 6 bases and 4 bases, there was a span of 16 bases. This CDR3 is CASNLGRDGYGYTF. In DNA form, the CDR3 reads TGTGCCAGCAACCTGGGCAGGGACGGCTATGGCTACACCTTC.

As for this clone: Germline and junction disagree at one end, which may indicate a read error. The chain has TRBV4-3 and TRBJ1-1; maybe TRBD1 (6 bases). CDR1 LGHNA and CDR2 YSLEER come from the germline V gene. The CDR3 covers 13 residues. The CDR3 region is CASSQVEGHRWEF. CDR3 coding DNA: TGCGCCAGCAGCCAAGTGGAGGGACACCGGTGGGAGTTT.

Concerning this clone: Other DNA sequences of this sample code for an identical CDR3. This sequence joins TRBV29-1 and TRBJ2-2; D may be TRBD1 (6 bases). The CDR3 sequence is 14 residues long. The ends were cut back, 5 bases at V and 0 bases at J, with 10 bases in the middle. Germline values: CDR1 SQVTM, CDR2 ANQGSEA. The CDR3 DNA is TGCAGCGTTTTGACAGGCCCGAACACCGGGGAGCTGTTTTTT. This encodes CSVLTGPNTGELFF.

This clone was observed once. The rearrangement links TRBV30 to TRBJ2-1; D remains ambiguous. This CDR3 is 13 amino acids long. From germline, CDR1 is GTSNPN and CDR2 SVGIG (reference sequence). Between the trimmed V and J ends, which lost 8 bases and 4 bases, there was a span of 15 bases. The DNA of the CDR3 is TGTGCCACACTGGATAGGGATTACAATGAGCAGTTCTTC. Encoded protein: CATLDRDYNEQFF.

V is TRBV18 and J is TRBJ1-1; possible D gene TRBD1, 5 bases. V was shortened by 6 bases and J by 4 bases, with 12 bases between the two germline ends. The CDR3 loop spans 13 amino acids. Per the germline V gene, CDR1 is KGHSH and CDR2 is LQKENI. CDR3: CASSSAGGTEAFF. The CDR3 bases are TGTGCCAGCTCTTCTGCGGGGGGCACTGAAGCTTTCTTT.

A single count supports this clone. The chain combines TRBV18 with TRBJ1-2; D is perhaps TRBD1 (6 bases). CDR1 is KGHSH, CDR2 LQKENI, per germline. The CDR3 loop spans 16 amino acids. V was pared by 2 bases and J by 6 bases, with 19 bases between. CDR3 sequence (DNA): TGTGCCAGCTCACCAACCGGGGGCCCCTCCTTGGATGGCTACACCTTC. Translated: CASSPTGGPSLDGYTF.

The chain links TRBV5-1 to TRBJ2-1; D could derive from TRBD1 or TRBD2 (5 bases each). Germline loops: CDR1 SGHRS, CDR2 YFSETQ. Trimming left V 0 bases short and J 7 bases short, with 11 bases between. The CDR3 covers 14 residues. In DNA, the CDR3 is TGCGCCAGCAGCTTGGCCTTTGGGGGTAATGAGCAGTTCTTC. Protein sequence: CASSLAFGGNEQFF.

This clone was recorded only once. The chain carries TRBV7-3 and TRBJ1-1; 7 nucleotides align to TRBD1. From germline, CDR1 is SGHTA and CDR2 FQGTGA. The CDR3 length is 18 residues. J lost 0 bases, V lost 4 bases, and 14 bases had no gene match. The CDR3 bases are TGTGCCAGCAGCTCGCCCTGGGCGTCGACAGGGATGAACACTGAAGCTTTCTTT. Translation: CASSSPWASTGMNTEAFF.

This clone was seen only once. The chain couples TRBV7-8 to TRBJ2-2, with a weak D call TRBD2 (5 bases). CDR1 SGHVS and CDR2 FQNEAQ come from the germline V gene. The CDR3 is 15 residues long. The V and J ends lost 5 bases and 4 bases respectively, with 14 bases between them. The CDR3 reads CASSHTRVVTGELFF. Written as DNA, the CDR3 is TGTGCCAGCAGCCACACTAGGGTCGTCACCGGGGAGCTGTTTTTT.

This chain joins TRBV28 and TRBJ2-2; TRBD1 might be the D (6 bases). Trimming removed 5 bases at V and 5 bases at J, with 18 bases between. This CDR3 comprises 16 residues. Germline V lookup: CDR1 MDHEN, CDR2 SYDVKM. The CDR3 sequence is CASSPRRQVGTGELFF. The CDR3 DNA reads as TGTGCCAGCAGTCCCCGACGACAGGTGGGGACCGGGGAGCTGTTTTTT. Full variable domain (outside the CDR3, taken from reference TRBV28 and TRBJ2-2): DVKVTQSSRYLVKRTGEKVFLECVQDMDHENMFWYRQDPGLGLRLIYFSYDVKMKEKGDIPEGYSVSREKKERFSLILESASTNQTSMYLCASSPRRQVGTGELFFGEGSRLTVL.

This chain connects TRBV5-1 to TRBJ1-6; D unresolved. Looked up from germline, CDR1 is SGHRS and CDR2 is YFSETQ. The CDR3 contains 15 residues. V was pared by 1 base and J by 5 bases, with 10 bases between. The CDR3 sequence: CASSLRPADNSPLHF. The DNA of the CDR3 is TGCGCCAGCAGCTTGCGGCCTGCCGATAATTCACCCCTCCACTTT.

The chain is built from TRBV11-3 and TRBJ2-5, with D tentatively TRBD1 (5 bases). Germline V gives CDR1 SGHNT, CDR2 YENEEA. V lost 1 base, J lost 2 bases, and 14 bases lay in between. There are 16 residues in the CDR3. CDR3: CASSLGAVGPQETQYF. CDR3 in DNA: TGTGCCAGCAGCTTAGGCGCGGTGGGGCCGCAAGAGACCCAGTACTTC.

The chain joins TRBV18 to TRBJ1-1; D may be TRBD1 (6 bases). This CDR3 comprises 17 residues. V was pared by 4 bases and J by 4 bases, with 22 bases between. Germline CDR1 is KGHSH and CDR2 is LQKENI. The DNA of the CDR3 is TGTGCCAGCTCACTCAGGGAGGGGGGGCGCGTCGTCACTGAAGCTTTCTTT. The encoded protein is CASSLREGGRVVTEAFF.

In regard to this clone: Other DNA sequences from this sample encode an identical CDR3 as well. The chain employs TRBV28 and TRBJ2-3, with no clear D. Trimming cost V 5 bases and J 5 bases, with 8 bases left between them. Germline lookup yields CDR1 MDHEN and CDR2 SYDVKM. The CDR3 has 12 amino acids. DNA of the CDR3: TGTGCCAGCAGTCCTCCTGGAGATACGCAGTATTTT. Amino acids: CASSPPGDTQYF.

The J gene is TRBJ1-5, the V gene TRBV2; possible D gene TRBD1, 5 bases. Germline V CDR1 and CDR2: SNHLY, FYNNEI. Trimming took off 8 bases at V and 3 bases at J, with 11 bases between the two ends. This CDR3 has 13 amino acids. The CDR3 bases are TGTGCCAGCGGGCCGGGGACCAATCAGCCCCAGCATTTT. Translating it yields CASGPGTNQPQHF.

The chain links TRBV29-1 to TRBJ1-4, with D perhaps TRBD1 (6 bases). The germline V gene has CDR1 SQVTM and CDR2 ANQGSEA. The CDR3 consists of 13 residues. Between the trimmed V and J ends, which lost 4 bases and 7 bases, there was a span of 13 bases. The CDR3 region has the DNA TGCAGCGTTGTTGGGGGGCGGGGTGAAAAACTGTTTTTT. It is translated as CSVVGGRGEKLFF.

The V gene is TRBV12-5, the J gene TRBJ2-5, with 10 bases fitting TRBD1. The V gene's germline CDR1 is LGHNT and CDR2 FRNRAP. This CDR3 has 16 residues. V shed 6 bases and J 0 bases; nucleotides not matched to a gene: 7. The CDR3 region has the DNA TGTGCTAGTGGCCGGGACAGGGGCCTACACCAAGAGACCCAGTACTTC. It encodes CASGRDRGLHQETQYF.

Regarding this clone: Within the sample, other DNA sequences also encode this same CDR3. This chain connects TRBV2 to TRBJ2-5; 7 nucleotides align to TRBD1. The CDR3 spans 13 residues. CDR1 is SNHLY, CDR2 FYNNEI, per germline. V trimming: 4 bases; J trimming: 1 base; junction bases outside the gene matches: 0. The CDR3 loop reads CASSGTGQETQYF. The CDR3 DNA sequence: TGTGCCAGCAGTGGGACAGGCCAAGAGACCCAGTACTTC.

The rearrangement joins TRBV28 to TRBJ2-7, with D perhaps matching TRBD2 (5 bases). The CDR3 extends over 13 amino acids. The germline V gene encodes CDR1 MDHEN and CDR2 SYDVKM. V gave up 5 bases and J gave up 7 bases, with 15 bases separating them. DNA of the CDR3: TGTGCCAGCAGTCCCCCACGGGGAAGAGAGCAGTACTTC. Translation gives CASSPPRGREQYF.

The chain uses TRBV28 and TRBJ2-3, with no clear D. The CDR3 has 14 residues. Germline V gene sequence: CDR1 MDHEN, CDR2 SYDVKM. V lost 5 bases, J lost 2 bases, and 11 bases lay in between. CDR3 sequence (DNA): TGTGCCAGCAGTCTTAGGGTAATCACAGATACGCAGTATTTT. Amino acid sequence: CASSLRVITDTQYF. Supplemented by reference TRBV28 and TRBJ2-3, the full variable domain reads DVKVTQSSRYLVKRTGEKVFLECVQDMDHENMFWYRQDPGLGLRLIYFSYDVKMKEKGDIPEGYSVSREKKERFSLILESASTNQTSMYLCASSLRVITDTQYFGPGTRLTVL.

The chain has TRBV7-2 and TRBJ2-3, with TRBD1 as a possible D gene (6 bases). CDR3 length: 17 residues. Trimming left V 5 bases short and J 0 bases short, with 18 bases between. Germline CDR1 and CDR2: SGHTA and FQGNSA. For the CDR3, the DNA is TGTGCCAGCAGCCTCGGCACAGGGCCGGCTAGCACAGATACGCAGTATTTT. It is translated as CASSLGTGPASTDTQYF.